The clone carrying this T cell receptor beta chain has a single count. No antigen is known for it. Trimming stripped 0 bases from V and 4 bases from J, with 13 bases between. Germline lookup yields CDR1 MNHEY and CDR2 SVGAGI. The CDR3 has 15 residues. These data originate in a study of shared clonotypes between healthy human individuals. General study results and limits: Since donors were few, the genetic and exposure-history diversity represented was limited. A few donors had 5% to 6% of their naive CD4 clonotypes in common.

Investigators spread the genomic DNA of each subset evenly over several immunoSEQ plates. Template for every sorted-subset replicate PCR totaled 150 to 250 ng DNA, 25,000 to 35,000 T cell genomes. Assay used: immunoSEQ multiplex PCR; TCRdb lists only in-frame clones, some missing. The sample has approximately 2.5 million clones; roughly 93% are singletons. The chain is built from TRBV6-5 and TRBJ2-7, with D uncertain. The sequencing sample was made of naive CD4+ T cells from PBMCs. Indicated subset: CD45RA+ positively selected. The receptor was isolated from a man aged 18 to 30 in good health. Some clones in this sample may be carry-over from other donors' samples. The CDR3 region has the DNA TGTGCCAGCAGTTACTCGAACCCAGCGTGGTACGAGCAGTACTTC. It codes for CASSYSNPAWYEQYF.